Below, 26 T cell receptor beta chains from the same sample are listed, as sequenced in a study of shared clonotypes between healthy human individuals. Some clones are missing from TCRdb's copy, which holds only in-frame ones; the method was immunoSEQ multiplex PCR. This sample has some 300,000 clones; more than 60% occur once, and the top ten carry around 9.3%. The sample was memory CD4+ T cells sorted from blood. The subset was: CD45RA-negative fraction. These receptors came from a man aged 25-45 years in good health.

A remark on this clone: One end of the junction varies from germline; a read error may be responsible. The CDR3 DNA reads TGCGCCAGCGGCCAAGATCGGGCAGGGCCAAGCTACACCTTC. It translates to CASGQDRAGPSYTF. This chain uses TRBV4-3 with TRBJ1-2; maybe TRBD1 (5 bases). This CDR3 comprises 14 residues. Germline V CDR1 and CDR2: LGHNA, YSLEER.

For the CDR3, the DNA is TGTGCCAGCAGCCCTAACCTAGGACTAGCGGCTAGGACCCAGTACTTC. Its translation: CASSPNLGLAARTQYF. The gene calls are TRBV7-6 and TRBJ2-5; 10 bases match TRBD2. J gave up 7 bases and V 5 bases, and 13 bases lay outside the gene matches. This CDR3 spans 16 amino acids. CDR1 is SGHVS, CDR2 FNYEAQ, per germline.

The chain is built from TRBV2 and TRBJ1-3; D gene unclear. V lost 7 bases to trimming and J lost 0 bases, with 13 bases between them. The CDR3 is 15 amino acids. The V gene's germline CDR1 is SNHLY and CDR2 FYNNEI. This chain's CDR3 is CASNVFGSSGNTIYF. CDR3 in DNA: TGTGCCAGCAATGTTTTTGGCAGCTCTGGAAACACCATATATTTT.

A remark on this clone: Other DNA sequences within the sample encode an identical CDR3. The rearrangement joins TRBV28 to TRBJ1-5; D not resolved. Trimming removed 2 bases at V and 5 bases at J, with 10 bases between. From germline, CDR1 is MDHEN and CDR2 SYDVKM. This CDR3 has 14 amino acids. The CDR3 nucleotides read TGTGCCAGCAGTTTAAGTCTCGGCCATCAGCCCCAGCATTTT. Its translation: CASSLSLGHQPQHF. Supplemented by reference TRBV28 and TRBJ1-5, the full variable domain reads DVKVTQSSRYLVKRTGEKVFLECVQDMDHENMFWYRQDPGLGLRLIYFSYDVKMKEKGDIPEGYSVSREKKERFSLILESASTNQTSMYLCASSLSLGHQPQHFGDGTRLSIL.

The sample holds a few counts of this clone. The V and J genes are TRBV4-1 and TRBJ2-2, with TRBD2 identical over 12 bases. Germline loops: CDR1 MGHRA, CDR2 YSYEKL. The CDR3 consists of 16 residues. Trimming took 2 bases from V and 6 from J; bases not matched to a gene: 4. Here the CDR3 reads CASSQLAGGPAGELFF. The CDR3 coding sequence is TGCGCCAGCAGCCAACTAGCGGGAGGGCCGGCCGGGGAGCTGTTTTTT.

The chain carries TRBV29-1 and TRBJ1-4, with D possibly being TRBD1 (5 bases). Germline CDR1 reads SQVTM; CDR2 reads ANQGSEA. Between the trimmed V and J ends, which lost 4 bases and 5 bases, there was a span of 8 bases. The CDR3 covers 12 residues. The CDR3 loop is CSVGQFNEKLFF. CDR3 nucleotide sequence: TGCAGCGTTGGACAGTTCAATGAAAAACTGTTTTTT.

About this clone itself: This same CDR3 is encoded by further DNA sequences in the sample. This chain uses TRBV29-1 with TRBJ2-7, with 15 bases lining up with TRBD2. Trimming removed 7 bases from V and 2 bases from J; junction bases left unmatched: 9. Germline V gene data show CDR1 as SQVTM and CDR2 as ANQGSEA. This CDR3 region has 16 residues. CDR3 in amino acids: CSAQGLAGGPTYEQYF. The CDR3 bases are TGCAGCGCACAGGGACTAGCGGGAGGCCCAACCTACGAGCAGTACTTC.

About this clone itself: With a much larger clone just one base away, this may be a read error. In this CDR3 the conserved last residue, phenylalanine or tryptophan, is missing, so a read error is likely. The chain recombines TRBV5-4 with TRBJ1-1; TRBD1 aligns across 8 bases. Germline V CDR1 and CDR2: SGHNT, YYREEE (reference sequence). V was pared by 0 bases and J by 7 bases, with 2 bases of the junction left unmatched. The CDR3 contains 13 residues. CDR3: CASSLAGGFEAFV. The CDR3 bases are TGTGCCAGCAGCTTGGCAGGGGGCTTTGAAGCTTTCGTT.

The chain uses TRBV9 and TRBJ1-2; 11 positions match TRBD1. The CDR3 covers 14 residues. Trimming at V came to 2 bases and at J to 7 bases, leaving 4 bases not matched to a gene. Looked up from germline, CDR1 is SGDLS and CDR2 is YYNGEE. This chain's CDR3 is CASSVGTGGFGYTF. The CDR3 bases are TGTGCCAGCAGCGTGGGGACAGGGGGATTTGGCTACACCTTC. The complete variable domain, with remaining parts taken from reference TRBV9 and TRBJ1-2, reads DSGVTQTPKHLITATGQRVTLRCSPRSGDLSVYWYQQSLDQGLQFLIQYYNGEERAKGNILERFSAQQFPDLHSELNLSSLELGDSALYFCASSVGTGGFGYTFGSGTRLTVV.

The V and J genes are TRBV5-4 and TRBJ2-7, with 8 nucleotides matching TRBD2. V was clipped by 1 base and J by 5 bases; unmatched bases: 8. The CDR3 totals 15 residues. CDR1 and CDR2 (germline): SGHNT, YYREEE (reference sequence). CDR3 sequence (DNA): TGTGCCAGCAGCTTGACGGCTAGCGGGTCCGACGAGCAGTACTTC. Encoded protein: CASSLTASGSDEQYF.

This clone was seen only a few times. The chain couples TRBV5-1 to TRBJ2-3, with TRBD2 matching over 7 bases. This CDR3 region has 16 residues. Germline V gives CDR1 SGHRS, CDR2 YFSETQ. V was pared by 2 bases and J by 2 bases, with 8 bases of the junction left unmatched. Here the CDR3 DNA reads TGCGCCAGCAGCTTAGGTTCTAGCGGAAACACAGATACGCAGTATTTT. Amino acid sequence: CASSLGSSGNTDTQYF.

V is TRBV20-1 and J is TRBJ2-1, with D perhaps TRBD2 (6 bases). This CDR3 contains 10 residues. CDR1 DFQATT and CDR2 SNEGSKA come from the germline V gene (reference sequence). Trimming cost V 8 bases and J 5 bases, with 7 bases left between them. The CDR3 here is CSLANNEQFF. CDR3 in DNA: TGCAGTCTAGCGAACAATGAGCAGTTCTTC.

The V call is TRBV5-6, the J call TRBJ2-2; no reliable D call. The CDR3 is 15 residues long. CDR1 and CDR2 (germline): SGHDT, YYEEEE. V dropped 4 bases and J dropped 0 bases, with 10 bases sitting between them. This CDR3 is CASSPVGPNTGELFF. CDR3 in DNA: TGTGCCAGCAGCCCCGTTGGACCGAACACCGGGGAGCTGTTTTTT.

This clone has just one count. The chain uses TRBV14 and TRBJ1-2, with D maybe TRBD1 (5 bases). The CDR3 consists of 14 residues. Trimming cost V 5 bases and J 4 bases, with 14 bases left between them. Looked up from germline, CDR1 is SGHDN and CDR2 is FVKESK. The CDR3 DNA reads as TGTGCCAGCAGCGTGGGGGGTTGGAGCTATGGCTACACCTTC. Residues: CASSVGGWSYGYTF.

The V gene is TRBV2, the J gene TRBJ2-3; unclear D gene. This CDR3 has 13 residues. Between the trimmed V and J ends, which lost 6 bases and 6 bases, there was a span of 13 bases. CDR1 SNHLY and CDR2 FYNNEI come from the germline V gene. CDR3 sequence reads: CASRKGIGDTQYF. The DNA of the CDR3 is TGTGCCAGCAGAAAAGGCATCGGGGATACGCAGTATTTT.

The chain couples TRBV9 to TRBJ2-1; perhaps TRBD2 as D (5 bases). CDR3 length equals 14 residues. In germline, CDR1 is SGDLS, CDR2 YYNGEE. The V and J ends lost 0 bases and 5 bases respectively, with 9 bases between them. CDR3 sequence (DNA): TGTGCCAGCAGCGTAGGGGAGCCCCACAATGAGCAGTTCTTC. Amino acids: CASSVGEPHNEQFF.

A few counts support this clone. The chain recombines TRBV7-8 with TRBJ2-7; 12 bases match TRBD1. The CDR3 totals 16 residues. Germline V gene sequence: CDR1 SGHVS, CDR2 FQNEAQ. Trimming removed 0 bases from V and 3 bases from J; junction bases left unmatched: 3. CDR3 nucleotide sequence: TGTGCCAGCAGCTTAGCGGGGACAGGGGGCCTCTACGAGCAGTACTTC. This codes for CASSLAGTGGLYEQYF.

The chain joins TRBV25-1 to TRBJ2-7; 7 bases map to TRBD1. CDR1 is MGHDK and CDR2 is SYGVNS in the germline V gene. There are 15 residues in the CDR3. With V trimmed by 5 bases and J by 3 bases, 10 bases remained unmatched. As DNA, the CDR3 is TGTGCCAGCAGTCCACAGGGGCGAGTCGTCTACGAGCAGTACTTC. It yields the protein CASSPQGRVVYEQYF.

V gene TRBV11-2 combines with J gene TRBJ1-1; no definite D call. The length of the CDR3 is 16 residues. The germline CDR1 and CDR2 sequences are SGHAT and FQNNGV. The V end lost 4 bases, the J end lost 1 base, and 16 bases lay between the germline ends. The CDR3 is CASSSGPSLPNTEAFF. The CDR3 DNA sequence: TGTGCCAGCAGCTCCGGTCCCAGCTTACCGAACACTGAAGCTTTCTTT.

The chain uses TRBV11-1 and TRBJ2-7, with 7 positions matching TRBD1. Germline CDR1 SGHAT, CDR2 FQDESV (reference sequence). The CDR3 has 13 amino acids. Unmatched junction bases numbered 7, after V lost 5 bases and J lost 6 bases. CDR3 DNA sequence: TGTGCCAGCAGCGCGACAGGGAATGGCGAGCAGTACTTC. Protein sequence: CASSATGNGEQYF.

The count of this clone is one. V usage is TRBV25-1 and J usage is TRBJ2-1, with 7 bases fitting TRBD1. The CDR3 contains 16 residues. Trimming took 5 bases from V and 1 from J; bases not matched to a gene: 8. The germline CDR1 and CDR2 sequences are MGHDK and SYGVNS. The CDR3 coding sequence is TGTGCCAGCAGTCCCCAGACAGGGATTTCCTACAATGAGCAGTTCTTC. This sequence encodes CASSPQTGISYNEQFF.

The chain uses TRBV4-2 and TRBJ2-7, with 10 bases aligning to TRBD2. The CDR3 is 15 residues long. The V gene's germline CDR1 is LGHNA and CDR2 YNFKEQ. V trimming: 3 bases; J trimming: 4 bases; junction bases outside the gene matches: 6. CDR3 loop: CASSHEREGLYEQYF. DNA for the CDR3: TGTGCCAGCAGCCATGAGCGGGAGGGCCTTTACGAGCAGTACTTC.

CDR3 nucleotides: TGTGCCAGTAAGAGCGGGATTAATGAGCAGTTCTTC. Translating gives CASKSGINEQFF. The chain couples TRBV28 to TRBJ2-1, with TRBD2 identical over 7 bases. Trimming at V came to 9 bases and at J to 7 bases, leaving 6 bases not matched to a gene. The CDR3 spans 12 residues. In germline, CDR1 is MDHEN, CDR2 SYDVKM. The whole variable domain, remainder taken from reference TRBV28 and TRBJ2-1, is DVKVTQSSRYLVKRTGEKVFLECVQDMDHENMFWYRQDPGLGLRLIYFSYDVKMKEKGDIPEGYSVSREKKERFSLILESASTNQTSMYLCASKSGINEQFFGPGTRLTVL.

There are a few counts of this clone. The chain combines TRBV6-5 with TRBJ2-3, with 7 nucleotides matching TRBD2. The CDR3 has 13 residues. Germline trimming cut 6 bases from V and 10 bases from J; bases unmatched to any gene: 10. The V gene's germline CDR1 is MNHEY and CDR2 SVGAGI. CDR3 protein: CASSLQAGSAQYF. The CDR3 DNA reads as TGTGCCAGCAGCCTCCAAGCGGGGTCGGCGCAGTATTTT.

The chain uses TRBV7-9 and TRBJ2-7; no definite D call. The CDR3 is 14 residues long. The V end lost 5 bases, the J end lost 7 bases, and 18 bases lay between the germline ends. From germline, CDR1 is SEHNR and CDR2 FQNEAQ (reference sequence). In DNA, the CDR3 is TGTGCCAGCAGCCCGACTGGGTTATCCTGGGAGCAGTACTTC. It specifies CASSPTGLSWEQYF.

The chain joins TRBV10-1 to TRBJ2-7; 8 nucleotides line up with TRBD1. The CDR3 runs to 14 residues. With 5 bases clipped from V and 6 bases from J, the junction kept 9 bases outside the gene matches. CDR1 and CDR2 (germline): WNHNN, SYGVQD (reference sequence). The CDR3 protein is CASSPGQDPSEQYF. DNA for the CDR3: TGCGCCAGCAGTCCGGGACAGGACCCCTCCGAGCAGTACTTC.